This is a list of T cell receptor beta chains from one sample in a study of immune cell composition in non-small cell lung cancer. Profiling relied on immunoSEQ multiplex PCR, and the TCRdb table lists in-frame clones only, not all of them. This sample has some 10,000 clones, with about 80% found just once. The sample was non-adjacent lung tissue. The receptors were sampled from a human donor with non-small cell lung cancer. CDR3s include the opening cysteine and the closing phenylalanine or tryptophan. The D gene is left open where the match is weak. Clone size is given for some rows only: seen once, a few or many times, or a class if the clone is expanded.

CDR3nt: TGTGCCAGCAGCCCAGTTGGGGCGAGTGAGCAGTTCTTC
CDR3aa: CASSPVGASEQFF
v_gene: TRBV7-3
abundance: NA
d_gene: NA
j_gene: TRBJ2-1

CDR3nt: TGCGCCAGCAGTCAATGGTGGTTACGACTAGCGGGGGGTATCGGCACAGATACGCAGTATTTT
CDR3aa: CASSQWWLRLAGGIGTDTQYF
v_gene: TRBV23-1
abundance: few
d_gene: TRBD2
j_gene: TRBJ2-3

CDR3nt: TGTGCCAGTAGGCCGGGTCCGGGAGGGGCTGAAGCTTTCTTT
CDR3aa: CASRPGPGGAEAFF
v_gene: TRBV19
abundance: NA
d_gene: NA
j_gene: TRBJ1-1

CDR3nt: TGTGCCAGCAGTCGTCCAAGCATTAGGGTAGAGACAGGACCTGAAGCTTTCTTT
CDR3aa: CASSRPSIRVETGPEAFF
v_gene: TRBV28
abundance: NA
d_gene: NA
j_gene: TRBJ1-1

CDR3nt: TGTGCCAGCAGCGTAGAAGCGTTGGCGGGGGTGGTTCGGAGCACAGATACGCAGTATTTT
CDR3aa: CASSVEALAGVVRSTDTQYF
v_gene: TRBV9
abundance: NA
d_gene: TRBD2
j_gene: TRBJ2-3

CDR3nt: TGCGCCAGCAGCCAAGATCGGGGGCTCCCAGGGGACTACAATGAGCAGTTCTTC
CDR3aa: CASSQDRGLPGDYNEQFF
v_gene: TRBV4-3
abundance: NA
d_gene: NA
j_gene: TRBJ2-1

CDR3nt: TGTGCCAGCAGCTTAGGACAGGGTGGGGGTACGAATGAGCAGTTCTTC
CDR3aa: CASSLGQGGGTNEQFF
v_gene: TRBV11-2
abundance: NA
d_gene: TRBD1
j_gene: TRBJ2-1

CDR3nt: TGTGCCAGCAGTTATCTCAATGAGCAGTTCTTC
CDR3aa: CASSYLNEQFF
v_gene: TRBV6-5
abundance: NA
d_gene: NA
j_gene: TRBJ2-1

CDR3nt: TGTGCCAGCAGCCTACGTGGAGGGGGCACAGATACGCAGTATTTT
CDR3aa: CASSLRGGGTDTQYF
v_gene: TRBV6-5
abundance: NA
d_gene: NA
j_gene: TRBJ2-3

CDR3nt: TGTGCCAGCAGCTTAGTAGGGGGTGTCGACGAGCAGTACTTC
CDR3aa: CASSLVGGVDEQYF
v_gene: TRBV7-2
abundance: NA
d_gene: NA
j_gene: TRBJ2-7

CDR3nt: TGTGCCAGCAGCTATTACCTCAGCAATGAGCAGTTCTTC
CDR3aa: CASSYYLSNEQFF
v_gene: TRBV9
abundance: NA
d_gene: NA
j_gene: TRBJ2-1

CDR3nt: TGTGCCAGCAGTTTAGGCCAAGGGGGCTACACCTTC
CDR3aa: CASSLGQGGYTF
v_gene: TRBV28
abundance: NA
d_gene: NA
j_gene: TRBJ1-2

CDR3nt: TGTGCCAGCAGTGAAGGGACTAGCGGGAGCAATGAGCAGTTCTTC
CDR3aa: CASSEGTSGSNEQFF
v_gene: TRBV2
abundance: few
d_gene: TRBD2
j_gene: TRBJ2-1

CDR3nt: TGTGCCAGCAGCTACATTAGACAGGGGGCTAATGAGCAGTTCTTC
CDR3aa: CASSYIRQGANEQFF
v_gene: TRBV5-6
abundance: NA
d_gene: TRBD1
j_gene: TRBJ2-1

CDR3nt: TGTGCCAGCAGCGGCGTTCGAGGGTTTTACTCTGGGGCCAACGTCCTGACTTTC
CDR3aa: CASSGVRGFYSGANVLTF
v_gene: TRBV7-9
abundance: NA
d_gene: NA
j_gene: TRBJ2-6

CDR3nt: TGTGCCAGCAGTGCGAACAACCCGAGCGGGAAGGGGTACAATGAGCAGTTCTTC
CDR3aa: CASSANNPSGKGYNEQFF
v_gene: TRBV6-1
abundance: NA
d_gene: TRBD2
j_gene: TRBJ2-1

CDR3nt: TGTGCCAGCTCACCACCAGGGGGGAATCAGCCCCAGCATTTT
CDR3aa: CASSPPGGNQPQHF
v_gene: TRBV18
abundance: NA
d_gene: NA
j_gene: TRBJ1-5

CDR3nt: TGTGCCAGCAGCTTAACAGCGGGGGGCCTTGCCTACGAGCAGTACTTC
CDR3aa: CASSLTAGGLAYEQYF
v_gene: TRBV13
abundance: medium-sized
d_gene: TRBD2
j_gene: TRBJ2-7

CDR3nt: TGTGCCAGCAGTTTTTTAGCGGGTAGGGAGACAGATACGCAGTATTTT
CDR3aa: CASSFLAGRETDTQYF
v_gene: TRBV28
abundance: NA
d_gene: TRBD2
j_gene: TRBJ2-3

CDR3nt: TGTGCCAGCAGTAAGACAGGGCCCGACACTGAAGCTTTCTTT
CDR3aa: CASSKTGPDTEAFF
v_gene: TRBV6-6
abundance: NA
d_gene: TRBD1
j_gene: TRBJ1-1

CDR3nt: TGTGCCTGGGACAGGGGCCCTTATAGCAATCAGCCCCAGCATTTT
CDR3aa: CAWDRGPYSNQPQHF
v_gene: TRBV30
abundance: NA
d_gene: TRBD1
j_gene: TRBJ1-5

CDR3nt: TGTGCTAGCAGCCCCCCGGAAGGGGGCGCGGAGACCCAGTACTTC
CDR3aa: CASSPPEGGAETQYF
v_gene: TRBV7-7
abundance: NA
d_gene: TRBD1
j_gene: TRBJ2-5

CDR3nt: TGTGCCAGCAGTCCCAGGGCCCAGGACGGGAGCACTGAAGCTTTCTTT
CDR3aa: CASSPRAQDGSTEAFF
v_gene: TRBV5-4
abundance: NA
d_gene: NA
j_gene: TRBJ1-1

CDR3nt: TGTGCCAGCTCCCCCGCCGGTGATACGCAGTATTTT
CDR3aa: CASSPAGDTQYF
v_gene: TRBV18
abundance: NA
d_gene: NA
j_gene: TRBJ2-3

CDR3nt: TGTGCCAGCAGCTCCAGGGGGCAAGGGAACAATGAGCAGTTCTTC
CDR3aa: CASSSRGQGNNEQFF
v_gene: TRBV7-8
abundance: NA
d_gene: TRBD1
j_gene: TRBJ2-1

CDR3nt: TGTGCCAGCAGCATTTCTAGCGGGAGTACAGATACGCAGTATTTT
CDR3aa: CASSISSGSTDTQYF
v_gene: TRBV14
abundance: once
d_gene: TRBD2
j_gene: TRBJ2-3

CDR3nt: TGTGCCAGCAGCTTGGGCGGCGAACAGGGGATATTCTACAATGAGCAGTTCTTC
CDR3aa: CASSLGGEQGIFYNEQFF
v_gene: TRBV5-6
abundance: few
d_gene: TRBD1
j_gene: TRBJ2-1

CDR3nt: TGTGCCAGCGGACAGACGAACACTGAAGCTTTCTTT
CDR3aa: CASGQTNTEAFF
v_gene: TRBV2
abundance: NA
d_gene: NA
j_gene: TRBJ1-1

CDR3nt: TGCAGCGTTGAACGTAGGGGGGCAACTAATGAAAAACTGTTTTTT
CDR3aa: CSVERRGATNEKLFF
v_gene: TRBV29-1
abundance: NA
d_gene: NA
j_gene: TRBJ1-4

CDR3nt: TGTGCCAGCAGCGTAGCCAGCGGGGTATACAATGAGCAGTTCTTC
CDR3aa: CASSVASGVYNEQFF
v_gene: TRBV9
abundance: NA
d_gene: TRBD2
j_gene: TRBJ2-1

CDR3nt: TGTGCCAGCAGAGGAGGGACAGGGGCTAACACTGAAGCTTTCTTT
CDR3aa: CASRGGTGANTEAFF
v_gene: TRBV13
abundance: NA
d_gene: TRBD1
j_gene: TRBJ1-1

CDR3nt: TGTGCCAGCAGCTTGATGGGGACCCTGGGGACTGAAGCTTTCTTT
CDR3aa: CASSLMGTLGTEAFF
v_gene: TRBV5-4
abundance: medium-sized
d_gene: NA
j_gene: TRBJ1-1

CDR3nt: TGTGCCAGCAGTGAATTCGGCAGGACAAACACCGGGGAGCTGTTTTTT
CDR3aa: CASSEFGRTNTGELFF
v_gene: TRBV6-1
abundance: NA
d_gene: NA
j_gene: TRBJ2-2

CDR3nt: TGCGCCGGCCACAGGGGCCCCCGTCCGAATGAGCAGTTCTTC
CDR3aa: CAGHRGPRPNEQFF
v_gene: TRBV10-1
abundance: NA
d_gene: TRBD1
j_gene: TRBJ2-1

CDR3nt: TGTGCCAGCACCCTACCGGGAGGAACCCTCCACTTT
CDR3aa: CASTLPGGTLHF
v_gene: TRBV28
abundance: once
d_gene: NA
j_gene: TRBJ1-6

CDR3nt: TGTGCCAGCAGTTTCCTCCGGTCCTACGAGCAGTACTTC
CDR3aa: CASSFLRSYEQYF
v_gene: TRBV27
abundance: once
d_gene: NA
j_gene: TRBJ2-7

CDR3nt: TGTGCCAGCAGCCCCGGACTAGTGAGTACAGATACGCAGTATTTT
CDR3aa: CASSPGLVSTDTQYF
v_gene: TRBV7-2
abundance: NA
d_gene: TRBD2
j_gene: TRBJ2-3

CDR3nt: TGTGCCAGCAGGGAGACATGGGACAGGGGCAGGGGAAAACTGTTTTTT
CDR3aa: CASRETWDRGRGKLFF
v_gene: TRBV2
abundance: few
d_gene: TRBD1
j_gene: TRBJ1-4

CDR3nt: TGTGCCAGCAGTTACTCGGAAGGTGGGAACGAGCAGTACTTC
CDR3aa: CASSYSEGGNEQYF
v_gene: TRBV6-6
abundance: NA
d_gene: NA
j_gene: TRBJ2-7